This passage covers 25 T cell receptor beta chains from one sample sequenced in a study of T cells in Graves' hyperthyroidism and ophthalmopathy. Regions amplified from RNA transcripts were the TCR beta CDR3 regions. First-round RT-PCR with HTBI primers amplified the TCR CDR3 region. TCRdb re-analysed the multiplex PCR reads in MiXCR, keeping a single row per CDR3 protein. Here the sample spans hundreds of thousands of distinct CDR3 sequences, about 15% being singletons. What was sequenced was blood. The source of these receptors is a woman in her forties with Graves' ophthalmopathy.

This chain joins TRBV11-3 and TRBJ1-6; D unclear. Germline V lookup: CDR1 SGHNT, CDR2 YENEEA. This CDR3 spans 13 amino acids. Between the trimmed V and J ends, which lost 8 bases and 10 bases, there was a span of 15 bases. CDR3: CASGTEERSPLHF. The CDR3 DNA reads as TGTGCCAGCGGAACAGAGGAGAGGTCACCCCTCCACTTT.

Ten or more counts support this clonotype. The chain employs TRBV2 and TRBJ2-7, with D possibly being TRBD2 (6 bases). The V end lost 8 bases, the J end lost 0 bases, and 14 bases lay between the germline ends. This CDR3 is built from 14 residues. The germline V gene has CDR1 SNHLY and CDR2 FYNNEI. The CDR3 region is CASVLSGYSYEQYF. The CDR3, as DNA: TGTGCCAGCGTCCTGAGCGGGTACTCCTACGAGCAGTACTTC.

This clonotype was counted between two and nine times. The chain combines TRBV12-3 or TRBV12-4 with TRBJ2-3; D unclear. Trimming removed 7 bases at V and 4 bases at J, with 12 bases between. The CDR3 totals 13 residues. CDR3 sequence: CASTLGSPDTQYF. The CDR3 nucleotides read TGTGCCAGCACTCTGGGTTCCCCAGATACGCAGTATTTT.

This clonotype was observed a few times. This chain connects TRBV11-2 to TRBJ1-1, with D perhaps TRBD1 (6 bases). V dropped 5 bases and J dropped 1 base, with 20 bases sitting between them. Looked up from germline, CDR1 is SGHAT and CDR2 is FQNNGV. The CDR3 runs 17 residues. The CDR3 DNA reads TGTGCCAGCAGCAAACGCACAGGGACGTCATGGAACACTGAAGCTTTCTTT. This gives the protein CASSKRTGTSWNTEAFF.

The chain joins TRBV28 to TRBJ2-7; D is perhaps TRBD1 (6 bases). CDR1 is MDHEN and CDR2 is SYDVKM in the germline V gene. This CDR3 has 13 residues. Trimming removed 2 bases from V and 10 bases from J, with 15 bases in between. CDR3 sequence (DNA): TGTGCCAGCAGTTTACCCGGGACACTTATCCAGTACTTC. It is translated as CASSLPGTLIQYF.

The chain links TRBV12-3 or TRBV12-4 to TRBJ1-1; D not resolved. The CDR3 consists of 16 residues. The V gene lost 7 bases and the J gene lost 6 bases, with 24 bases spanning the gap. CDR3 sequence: CASIHLGGDVTAEAFF. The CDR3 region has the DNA TGTGCCAGCATTCACCTCGGAGGCGACGTGACCGCTGAAGCTTTCTTT.

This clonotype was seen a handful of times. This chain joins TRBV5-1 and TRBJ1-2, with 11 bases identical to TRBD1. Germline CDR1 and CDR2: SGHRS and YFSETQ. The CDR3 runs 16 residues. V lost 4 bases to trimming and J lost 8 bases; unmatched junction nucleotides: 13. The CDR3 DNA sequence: TGCGCCAGCAGCCCCACCCTGGACAGGGGGCGAAAAGGCTACACCTTC. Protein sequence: CASSPTLDRGRKGYTF.

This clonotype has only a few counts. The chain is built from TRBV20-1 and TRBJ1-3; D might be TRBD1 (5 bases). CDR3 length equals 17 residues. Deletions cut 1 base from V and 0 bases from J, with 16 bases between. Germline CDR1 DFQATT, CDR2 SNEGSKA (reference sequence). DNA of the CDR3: TGCAGTGCTAGAGCCGACAGCTCTTACTCCTCTGGAAACACCATATATTTT. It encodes CSARADSSYSSGNTIYF.

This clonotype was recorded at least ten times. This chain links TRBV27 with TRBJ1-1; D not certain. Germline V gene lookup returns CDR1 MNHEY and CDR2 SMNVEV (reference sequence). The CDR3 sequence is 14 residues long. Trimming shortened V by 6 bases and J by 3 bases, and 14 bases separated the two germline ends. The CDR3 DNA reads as TGTGCCAGCAGGCCATACAGTTCAGACACTGAAGCTTTCTTT. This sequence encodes CASRPYSSDTEAFF.

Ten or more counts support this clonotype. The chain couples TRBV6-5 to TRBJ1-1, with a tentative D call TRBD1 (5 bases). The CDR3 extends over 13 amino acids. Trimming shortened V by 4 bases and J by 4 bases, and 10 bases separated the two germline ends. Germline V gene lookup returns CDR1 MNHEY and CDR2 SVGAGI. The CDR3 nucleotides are TGTGCCAGCAGTTCTTTAGGGACCACTGAAGCTTTCTTT. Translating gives CASSSLGTTEAFF.

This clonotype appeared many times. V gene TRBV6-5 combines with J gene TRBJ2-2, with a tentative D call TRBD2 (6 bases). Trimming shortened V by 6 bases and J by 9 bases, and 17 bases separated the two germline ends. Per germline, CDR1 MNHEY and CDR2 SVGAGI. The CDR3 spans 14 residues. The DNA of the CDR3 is TGTGCCAGCAGCATACAGGACTACATAAGGGAGCTGTTTTTT. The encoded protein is CASSIQDYIRELFF.

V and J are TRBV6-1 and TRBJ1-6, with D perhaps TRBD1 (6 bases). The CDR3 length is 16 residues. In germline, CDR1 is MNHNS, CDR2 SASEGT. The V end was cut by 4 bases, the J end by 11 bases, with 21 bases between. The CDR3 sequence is CASSGAGGFRGTPLHF. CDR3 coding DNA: TGTGCCAGCAGTGGGGCTGGGGGCTTTCGGGGGACACCCCTCCACTTT.

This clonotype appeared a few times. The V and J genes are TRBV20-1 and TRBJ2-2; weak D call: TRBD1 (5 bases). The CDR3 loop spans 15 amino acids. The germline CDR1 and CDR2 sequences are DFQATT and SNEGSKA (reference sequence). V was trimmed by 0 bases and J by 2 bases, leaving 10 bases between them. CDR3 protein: CSARDYTGNTGELFF. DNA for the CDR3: TGCAGTGCTAGAGATTACACAGGCAACACCGGGGAGCTGTTTTTT.

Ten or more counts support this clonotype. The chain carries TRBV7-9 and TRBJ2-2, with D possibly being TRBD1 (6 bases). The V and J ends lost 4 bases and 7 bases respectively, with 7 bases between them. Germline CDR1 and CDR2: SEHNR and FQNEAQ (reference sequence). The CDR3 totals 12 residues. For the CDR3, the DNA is TGTGCCAGCAGCTGGGGGCTCGGGGAGCTGTTTTTT. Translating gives CASSWGLGELFF.

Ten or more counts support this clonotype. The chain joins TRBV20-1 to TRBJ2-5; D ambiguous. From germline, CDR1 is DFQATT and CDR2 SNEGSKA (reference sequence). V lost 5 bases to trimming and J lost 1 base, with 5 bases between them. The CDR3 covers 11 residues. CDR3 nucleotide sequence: TGCAGTGCTTACGTCCAAGAGACCCAGTACTTC. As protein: CSAYVQETQYF.

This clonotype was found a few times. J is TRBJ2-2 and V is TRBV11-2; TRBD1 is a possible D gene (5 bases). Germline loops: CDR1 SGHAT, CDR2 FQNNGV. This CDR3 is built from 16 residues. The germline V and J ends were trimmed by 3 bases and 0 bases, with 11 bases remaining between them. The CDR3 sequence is CASSFWSGPNTGELFF. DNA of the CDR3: TGTGCCAGCAGCTTTTGGTCAGGGCCGAACACCGGGGAGCTGTTTTTT.

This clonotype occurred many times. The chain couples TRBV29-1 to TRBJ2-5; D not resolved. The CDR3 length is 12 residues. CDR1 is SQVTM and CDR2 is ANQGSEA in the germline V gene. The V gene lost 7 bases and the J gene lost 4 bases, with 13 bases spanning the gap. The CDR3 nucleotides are TGCAGCGCATGGCGTGCAGTAGAGACCCAGTACTTC. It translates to CSAWRAVETQYF.

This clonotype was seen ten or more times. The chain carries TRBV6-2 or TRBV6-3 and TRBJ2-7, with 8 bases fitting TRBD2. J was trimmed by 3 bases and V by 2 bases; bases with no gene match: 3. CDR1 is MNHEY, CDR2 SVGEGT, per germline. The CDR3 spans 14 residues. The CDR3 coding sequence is TGTGCCAGCAGTTACCGGGGGGGGATCTACGAGCAGTACTTC. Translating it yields CASSYRGGIYEQYF.

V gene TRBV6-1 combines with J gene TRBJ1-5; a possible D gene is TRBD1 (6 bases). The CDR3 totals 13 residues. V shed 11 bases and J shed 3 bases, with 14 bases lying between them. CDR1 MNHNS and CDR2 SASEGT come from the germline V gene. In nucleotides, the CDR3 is TGTGCCGGCCCCACAGGGTTCAATCAGCCCCAGCATTTT. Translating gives CAGPTGFNQPQHF.

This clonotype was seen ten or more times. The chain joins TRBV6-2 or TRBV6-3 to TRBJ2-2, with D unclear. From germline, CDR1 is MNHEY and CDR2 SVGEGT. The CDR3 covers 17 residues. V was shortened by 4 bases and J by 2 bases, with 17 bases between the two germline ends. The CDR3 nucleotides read TGTGCCAGCAGTTCAGACCGTGAATGGGCTAACACCGGGGAGCTGTTTTTT. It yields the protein CASSSDREWANTGELFF.

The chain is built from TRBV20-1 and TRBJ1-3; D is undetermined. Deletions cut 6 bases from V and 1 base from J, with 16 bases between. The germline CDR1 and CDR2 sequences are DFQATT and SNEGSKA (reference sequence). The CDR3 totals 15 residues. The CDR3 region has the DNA TGCAGTGCCATAAGAAATAAGGAATCTGGAAACACCATATATTTT. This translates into CSAIRNKESGNTIYF.

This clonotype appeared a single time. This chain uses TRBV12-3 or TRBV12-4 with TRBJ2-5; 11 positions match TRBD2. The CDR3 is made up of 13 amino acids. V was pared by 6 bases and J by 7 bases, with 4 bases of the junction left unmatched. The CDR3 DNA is TGTGCCAGCAGAACTAGCGGGAGTGGGACCCAGTACTTC. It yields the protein CASRTSGSGTQYF.

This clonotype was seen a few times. CDR3 in amino acids: CAWSVPGRGYTF. The DNA of the CDR3 is TGTGCCTGGAGTGTTCCAGGGAGGGGCTACACCTTC. The rearrangement uses TRBV30 and TRBJ1-2; a possible D gene is TRBD1 (5 bases). The CDR3 extends over 12 amino acids. The germline V gene encodes CDR1 GTSNPN and CDR2 SVGIG (reference sequence). Trimming removed 0 bases from V and 8 bases from J, with 10 bases in between.

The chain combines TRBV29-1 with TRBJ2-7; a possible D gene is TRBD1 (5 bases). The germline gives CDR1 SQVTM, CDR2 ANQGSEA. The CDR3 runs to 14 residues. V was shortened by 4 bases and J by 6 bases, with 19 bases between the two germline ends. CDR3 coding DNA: TGCAGCGTTGCCTCGGTAGGGGCCTTGTCCGAGCAGTACTTC. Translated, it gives CSVASVGALSEQYF.

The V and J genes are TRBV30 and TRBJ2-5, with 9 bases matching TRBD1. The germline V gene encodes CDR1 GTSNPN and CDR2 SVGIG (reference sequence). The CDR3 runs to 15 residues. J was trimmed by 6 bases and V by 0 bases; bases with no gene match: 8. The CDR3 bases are TGTGCCTGGAGTGTACGGATGGGACAGGGAAAGACCCAGTACTTC. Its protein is CAWSVRMGQGKTQYF.